This is a list of T cell receptor beta chains from one sample in a study of a mutant IDH1 vaccine in newly diagnosed glioma. TCRdb's table, derived via immunoSEQ multiplex PCR, lists solely in-frame clones and lacks some. There are 99,000 or so clones in the sample; over 85% occur only once, and around 0.6% lies in the top ten. This specimen consisted of PBMCs, obtained from a glioma patient treated with radiotherapy, temozolomide or both. The source is a woman between 50 and 59 years old with glioma. CDR3s include the opening cysteine and the closing phenylalanine or tryptophan. The order of the fields is clone size, D gene, J gene, V gene, CDR3 DNA, CDR3 protein. D genes are given only for firm matches. Clone sizes are given selectively: once, few, many, or a class where the clone is expanded.

once | TRBD1 | TRBJ2-7 | TRBV28 | TGTGCCAGCAAACCGGGACAGGGGGTACTTTACGAGCAGTACTTC | CASKPGQGVLYEQYF
- | - | TRBJ1-2 | TRBV11-2 | TGTGCCAGCAGCTTAGGGCCGGGACCCTCCTATGGCTACACCTTC | CASSLGPGPSYGYTF
- | - | TRBJ2-5 | TRBV5-1 | TGCGCCAGCAGCTTGGGTCCTGGGCAGGTCCAAGAGACCCAGTACTTC | CASSLGPGQVQETQYF
few | TRBD1 | TRBJ1-1 | TRBV7-9 | TGTGCCAGCAGCAAGACAGGGGCTAGGGGCACTGAAGCTTTCTTT | CASSKTGARGTEAFF
- | TRBD1 | TRBJ2-2 | TRBV5-1 | TGCGCCAGCAGCTTGGATTCGGCAGGGGGCTTTCCCGGGGAGCTGTTTTTT | CASSLDSAGGFPGELFF
- | - | TRBJ1-2 | TRBV6-4 | TGTGCCAGCAGTAAGGACGTTCGCGACTATGGCTACACCTTC | CASSKDVRDYGYTF
- | - | TRBJ2-7 | TRBV27 | TGTGCCAGCAGTTTATTGGACAGCTCCTACGAGCAGTACTTC | CASSLLDSSYEQYF
once | - | TRBJ1-3 | TRBV7-9 | TGTGCCAGCAGTTCCCCCGACAGGCGCAACTCTGGAAACACCATATATTTT | CASSSPDRRNSGNTIYF
once | TRBD1 | TRBJ1-1 | TRBV29-1 | TGCAGTTCTTATGGGACAGGGGACACTGAAGCTTTCTTT | CSSYGTGDTEAFF
- | TRBD1 | TRBJ2-5 | TRBV5-1 | TGCGCCAGCAGCTCGAACCCGACAGGGGCAGACGAGACCCAGTACTTC | CASSSNPTGADETQYF
- | - | TRBJ2-3 | TRBV6-1 | TGTGCCAGCAGTGAAGCGGGAGTATATACGCAGTATTTT | CASSEAGVYTQYF
- | - | TRBJ1-3 | TRBV5-6 | TGTGCCAGCAGCCCATGGAGAAGTCTTACGGACACCATATATTTT | CASSPWRSLTDTIYF
- | - | TRBJ1-4 | TRBV6-5 | TGTGCCAGCAGTTACTCGGTGGGGCAGGGTGAAAAACTGTTTTTT | CASSYSVGQGEKLFF
- | TRBD2 | TRBJ2-4 | TRBV28 | TGTGCCAGCAGGGGCCGGGGGGGAAACATTCAGTACTTC | CASRGRGGNIQYF
- | - | TRBJ2-2 | TRBV7-9 | TGTGCCAGCAGCTTATATAGCCGCGGGGACACCGGGGAGCTGTTTTTT | CASSLYSRGDTGELFF
- | - | TRBJ2-5 | TRBV19 | TGTGCCAGTAGCCGTGGGACAGCGGGAAAGGCAGAGACCCAGTACTTC | CASSRGTAGKAETQYF
- | TRBD2 | TRBJ2-1 | TRBV4-1 | TGCGCCAGCAGCCAAGCTAGGACTAGCGGCTACAATGAGCAGTTCTTC | CASSQARTSGYNEQFF
- | - | TRBJ2-3 | TRBV5-5 | TGTGCCAGCAGCTTGAGGGTACAGAGCACAGATACGCAGTATTTT | CASSLRVQSTDTQYF
- | - | TRBJ2-1 | TRBV7-9 | TGTGCCAGCAGCCCCCACAGGGACTCCTACAATGAGCAGTTCTTC | CASSPHRDSYNEQFF
- | - | TRBJ2-3 | TRBV5-1 | TGCGCCAGCAGCTCGATGGGGGCTAGCGGTCCCTGGGGGCCTAGCACAGATACGCAGTATTTT | CASSSMGASGPWGPSTDTQYF
- | - | TRBJ2-7 | TRBV7-9 | TGTGCCAGCAGCTTACTGGGGTTGAGCTCCTACGAGCAGTACTTC | CASSLLGLSSYEQYF
- | - | TRBJ2-2 | TRBV11-2 | TGTGCCAGCAGCTTAGTTTCGGGGGACGGGGAGCTGTTTTTT | CASSLVSGDGELFF
once | TRBD2 | TRBJ2-1 | TRBV6-4 | TGTGCCAGCAGTGACTCAGGCGGGAGCCCAAGGGATGAGCAGTTCTTC | CASSDSGGSPRDEQFF
- | - | TRBJ2-7 | TRBV4-1 | TGCGCCAGCAGCCCACCAGACAGGCGGTACGAGCAGTACTTC | CASSPPDRRYEQYF
- | - | TRBJ1-1 | TRBV18 | TGTGCCAGCTCACCAATGGCCAGATCGAACACTGAAGCTTTCTTT | CASSPMARSNTEAFF
- | - | TRBJ2-3 | TRBV10-1 | TGCGCCAGCAGTGAGCGGAGAGGAGTAGATACGCAGTATTTT | CASSERRGVDTQYF
- | - | TRBJ2-3 | TRBV7-9 | TGTGCCAGCAGCCCCGGGGGCCCGTATACGCAGTATTTT | CASSPGGPYTQYF
once | TRBD2 | TRBJ2-7 | TRBV5-1 | TGCGCCAGCAGCGAGACCTCCGGGACTATCTACGAGCAGTACTTC | CASSETSGTIYEQYF
- | - | TRBJ2-5 | TRBV5-1 | TGCGCCAGCAGCTTGGCCGGGACACAAGGGGAGACCCAGTACTTC | CASSLAGTQGETQYF
- | TRBD1 | TRBJ2-7 | TRBV27 | TGTGCCGGCAGTTTCGGACAGGGGGCCGAGCAGTACTTC | CAGSFGQGAEQYF
- | TRBD1 | TRBJ1-1 | TRBV7-8 | TGTGCCAGCAGCTTAACAGGGGGTAACACTGAAGCTTTCTTT | CASSLTGGNTEAFF
- | - | TRBJ2-1 | TRBV7-9 | TGTGCCAGCAGCTTCCCGCAGGGCTATGAGCAGTTCTTC | CASSFPQGYEQFF
- | TRBD2 | TRBJ2-7 | TRBV5-4 | TGTGCCAGCAGCTTGGATAGCGGGGGACGCTACGAGCAGTACTTC | CASSLDSGGRYEQYF
- | TRBD2 | TRBJ2-2 | TRBV28 | TGTGCCAGCAGTCCCAGACTAGCGGGAGTAACCGGGGAGCTGTTTTTT | CASSPRLAGVTGELFF
- | TRBD1 | TRBJ2-1 | TRBV30 | TGTGCCTGGAGTCCCGGGACAGGGGGCTTCGATGAGCAGTTCTTC | CAWSPGTGGFDEQFF
- | TRBD2 | TRBJ2-2 | TRBV5-1 | TGCGCCAGCAGCTCGGGGACTAGCGGAGCATCCGGGGAGCTGTTTTTT | CASSSGTSGASGELFF